The T cell receptor (beta chain) under discussion was sequenced for a study of CD8 T cells in ankylosing spondylitis (dated by TCRdb to about 2017). Describing the broader study: The study profiled T cell receptor beta repertoires in healthy donors and ankylosing spondylitis patients to find disease-linked TCR variants. The full study cohort comprised about 25 ankylosing spondylitis patients and 110 or so healthy donors. Peripheral blood was sampled, and synovial fluid was also collected from ankylosing spondylitis patients.

The instrument was an Illumina HiSeq 2500. Quantitative 5'-RACE with molecular barcodes was used to prepare TCR beta libraries. In the original analysis: To identify disease-linked TCR variants, a new computational method was used, one built on a probabilistic model of VDJ rearrangement. TCRdb ran its own pipeline on the public reads, namely fastp trimming at Q25 and MiXCR clone calling, and kept in-frame beta chains. Rows with one shared CDR3 protein collapse into an entry with the most common genes and DNA. None of the V and J calls come from the authors' own analysis; TCRdb made them. The sample contains 290,000 or so distinct CDR3 sequences, less than 25% of them found a single time. The leading ten clones occupy roughly 3.4% of the sample. General findings and caveats noted by the study authors: Some of the motif variants had been reported before in the synovial fluid and blood of reactive arthritis patients, a finding that suggests common disease-initiation mechanisms. A TCR beta motif of several highly homologous amino acid variants appeared characteristic of blood from ankylosing spondylitis patients. Significant enrichment of the disease-linked clones was reported in matched synovial fluid samples from ankylosing spondylitis patients. The disease-linked clones had a CD8+ phenotype and were found at relatively low frequencies in peripheral blood.

Turning to this clonotype: The antigen this receptor binds is unknown. There are no base qualities to consult, and no much larger clone falls within one base.

The cysteine opens and the phenylalanine closes a CDR3 of 15 amino acids. The DNA shown is the 45-base CDR3, in frame from base 1. The junction shows trimming of 0 bases on V and 1 base on J, plus 11 bases between the germline ends. Taken from the germline V gene (reference sequence), the CDR1 and CDR2 loops are DFQATT and SNEGSKA. This TCR was sampled from a female donor with ankylosing spondylitis or in good health (not recorded which). The sequenced material came from blood, either unsorted or a sorted T cell fraction (not recorded which). The sequence joins TRBV20-1 to TRBJ2-3, with the D gene not confidently named. This receptor carries the CDR3 CSARDPRLGTDTQYF. The bases read TGCAGTGCTAGAGATCCCAGGCTGGGCACAGATACGCAGTATTTT.